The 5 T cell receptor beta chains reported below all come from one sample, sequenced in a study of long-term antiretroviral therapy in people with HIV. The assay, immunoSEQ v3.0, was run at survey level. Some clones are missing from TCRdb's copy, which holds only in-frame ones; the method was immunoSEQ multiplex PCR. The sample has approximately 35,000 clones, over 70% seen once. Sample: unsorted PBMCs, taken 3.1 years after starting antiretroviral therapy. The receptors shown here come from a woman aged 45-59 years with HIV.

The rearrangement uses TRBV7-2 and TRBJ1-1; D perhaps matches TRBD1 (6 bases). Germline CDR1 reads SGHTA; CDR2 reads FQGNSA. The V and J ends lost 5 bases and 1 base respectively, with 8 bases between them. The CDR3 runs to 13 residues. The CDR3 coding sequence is TGTGCCAGCAGCACCAGGGGGAACACTGAAGCTTTCTTT. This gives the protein CASSTRGNTEAFF. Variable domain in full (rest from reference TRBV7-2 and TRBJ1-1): GAGVSQSPSNKVTEKGKDVELRCDPISGHTALYWYRQSLGQGLEFLIYFQGNSAPDKSGLPSDRFSAERTGGSVSTLTIQRTQQEDSAVYLCASSTRGNTEAFFGQGTRLTVV.

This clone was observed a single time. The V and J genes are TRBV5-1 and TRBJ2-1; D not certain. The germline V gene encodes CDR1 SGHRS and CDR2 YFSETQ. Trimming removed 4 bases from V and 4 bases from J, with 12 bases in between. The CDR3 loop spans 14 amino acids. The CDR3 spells CASSTGLLYNEQFF. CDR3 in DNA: TGCGCCAGCAGCACCGGGCTATTGTACAATGAGCAGTTCTTC. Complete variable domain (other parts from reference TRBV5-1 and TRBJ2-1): KAGVTQTPRYLIKTRGQQVTLSCSPISGHRSVSWYQQTPGQGLQFLFEYFSETQRNKGNFPGRFSGRQFSNSRSEMNVSTLELGDSALYLCASSTGLLYNEQFFGPGTRLTVL.

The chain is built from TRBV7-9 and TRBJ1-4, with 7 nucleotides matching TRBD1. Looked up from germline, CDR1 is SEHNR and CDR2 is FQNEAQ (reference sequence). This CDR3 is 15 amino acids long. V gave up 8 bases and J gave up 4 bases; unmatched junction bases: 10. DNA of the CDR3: TGTGCCAGCTGCCCATTTGGACAGGTTAATGAAAAACTGTTTTTT. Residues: CASCPFGQVNEKLFF.

The CDR3 nucleotides read TGTGCCAGTAAAGGGGAGACTGAAGCTTTCTTT. It specifies CASKGETEAFF. This chain links TRBV19 with TRBJ1-1; D is possibly TRBD1 (5 bases). This CDR3 has 11 residues. The germline CDR1 and CDR2 sequences are LNHDA and SQIVND (reference sequence). Trimming left V 7 bases short and J 5 bases short, with 8 bases between.

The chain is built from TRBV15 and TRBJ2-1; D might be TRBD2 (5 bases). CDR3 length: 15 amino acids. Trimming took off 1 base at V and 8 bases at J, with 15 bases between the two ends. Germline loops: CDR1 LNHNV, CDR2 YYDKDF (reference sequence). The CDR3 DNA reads TGTGCCACCAGCAGAGCACTAGGAGGATGGGATGAGCAGTTCTTC. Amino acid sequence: CATSRALGGWDEQFF.